This T cell receptor (beta chain) appears in the sequencing data of a study of cytomegalovirus exposure and HLA in healthy donors. For the study at large: For the roughly 370 genotyped donors, about 81% fell within the Caucasian-associated ancestry cluster.

Germline CDR1 reads SGHTS; CDR2 reads YDEGEE. This CDR3 spans 15 amino acids. V was clipped by 4 bases and J by 8 bases; unmatched bases: 5. Findings and caveats of the study: Most TCR sequences were rare, but some public TCRs occurred in many donors. Productive rates of about 87% or about 30% were seen for most TCR beta V segments in an earlier analysis. In a later analysis, an Asian-associated ancestry cluster reportedly showed fewer N-insertions than the roughly 700-donor mean.

Note on this clone: Its antigen remains unknown.

In the PCR, 60 Vbeta and 13 Jbeta primers were used. The repertoire was sequenced with immunoSEQ multiplex PCR; TCRdb's copy has only in-frame clones and lacks some. The sample contains 130,000 or so clones, around 80% of which appear only once. The J gene is TRBJ1-6, the V gene TRBV5-8; TRBD1 matches at 11 bases. This clonotype was sampled from a man in his forties in good health and CMV-seronegative. The sample comprised PBMCs. As DNA, the CDR3 is TGTGCCAGCAGCCCGGACAGGGGGCTTGATTCACCCCTCCACTTT. This sequence encodes CASSPDRGLDSPLHF. Based on the CDR3 plus reference TRBV5-8 and TRBJ1-6, the full variable domain is EAGVTQSPTHLIKTRGQQATLRCSPISGHTSVYWYQQALGLGLQFLLWYDEGEERNRGNFPPRFSGRQFPNYSSELNVNALELEDSALYLCASSPDRGLDSPLHFGNGTRLTVT.